Listed below are T cell receptor beta chains from one sample, sequenced in a study of blood T cell repertoires in COVID-19. This table comes from immunoSEQ multiplex PCR, and its TCRdb copy is limited to in-frame clones, with some not included. The sample has 160,000 or so clones; around 90% are singletons. Sequencing was performed on peripheral blood. The source is a man between 60 and 75 years old with acute or convalescent COVID-19. The CDR3 runs from the conserved cysteine through the conserved F or W. Each record gives: D gene, clone size, V gene, J gene, CDR3 protein, CDR3 DNA. D genes are given only for firm matches. The size of a clone is reported for some rows only, either as once, few or many, or as a class for expanded clones.

D: .; size: .; V: TRBV11-2; J: TRBJ1-1; CDR3: CASSLPGATEAFF; DNA: TGTGCCAGCAGCTTACCAGGGGCCACTGAAGCTTTCTTT
D: TRBD1; size: .; V: TRBV19; J: TRBJ1-5; CDR3: CASSSTGGTYQPQHF; DNA: TGTGCCAGTAGTTCCACAGGGGGAACATATCAGCCCCAGCATTTT
D: .; size: .; V: TRBV5-1; J: TRBJ1-6; CDR3: CASSLSPGNSPLHF; DNA: TGCGCCAGCAGCTTGAGCCCAGGGAATTCACCCCTCCACTTT
D: TRBD1; size: .; V: TRBV10-2; J: TRBJ1-1; CDR3: CASGQGSEAFF; DNA: TGCGCCTCGGGACAGGGGTCTGAAGCTTTCTTT
D: .; size: once; V: TRBV29-1; J: TRBJ1-2; CDR3: CSVIRGGYGYTF; DNA: TGCAGCGTTATAAGGGGTGGCTATGGCTACACCTTC
D: TRBD1; size: .; V: TRBV5-1; J: TRBJ1-2; CDR3: CASRPGTANYGYTF; DNA: TGCGCCAGCAGACCCGGGACAGCTAACTATGGCTACACCTTC
D: TRBD1; size: .; V: TRBV27; J: TRBJ1-1; CDR3: CASSELSGGRGTEAFF; DNA: TGTGCCAGCAGTGAGCTTTCAGGGGGGCGAGGTACTGAAGCTTTCTTT
D: .; size: .; V: TRBV2; J: TRBJ1-1; CDR3: CASRGSLHMNTEAFF; DNA: TGTGCCAGCAGGGGCAGTCTTCATATGAACACTGAAGCTTTCTTT
D: .; size: .; V: TRBV25-1; J: TRBJ2-7; CDR3: CASRKQGPEQYF; DNA: TGTGCCAGCAGGAAACAGGGACCCGAGCAGTACTTC
D: TRBD2; size: few; V: TRBV7-8; J: TRBJ2-3; CDR3: CASSPHGTSGGTDTQYF; DNA: TGTGCCAGCAGCCCTCACGGGACTAGCGGGGGCACAGATACGCAGTATTTT
D: .; size: .; V: TRBV5-1; J: TRBJ1-4; CDR3: CASSLGVRSGEKLFF; DNA: TGCGCCAGCAGCTTGGGTGTCAGAAGCGGGGAAAAACTGTTTTTT
D: .; size: .; V: TRBV23-1; J: TRBJ2-6; CDR3: CASSGGRNSGANVLTF; DNA: TGCGCCAGCAGTGGGGGGAGAAACTCTGGGGCCAACGTCCTGACTTTC
D: TRBD1; size: .; V: TRBV27; J: TRBJ1-1; CDR3: CASSPTGANTEAFF; DNA: TGTGCCAGCAGTCCAACAGGGGCTAACACTGAAGCTTTCTTT
D: .; size: .; V: TRBV5-4; J: TRBJ1-2; CDR3: CASSLGGMELLGYTF; DNA: TGTGCCAGCAGCTTGGGGGGCATGGAATTGTTAGGCTACACCTTC
D: .; size: .; V: TRBV6-5; J: TRBJ1-2; CDR3: CASTARDRSYTF; DNA: TGTGCCAGCACTGCTAGAGACCGCAGCTACACCTTC
D: .; size: .; V: TRBV10-3; J: TRBJ2-2; CDR3: CAISAYTGELFF; DNA: TGTGCCATCAGTGCATACACCGGGGAGCTGTTTTTT
D: TRBD1; size: many; V: TRBV3-1/TRBV3-2; J: TRBJ1-1; CDR3: CASSQGTGGADTEAFF; DNA: TGTGCCAGCAGCCAAGGGACAGGGGGGGCGGACACTGAAGCTTTCTTT
D: TRBD1; size: .; V: TRBV5-1; J: TRBJ2-1; CDR3: CATNRDRGDNEQFF; DNA: TGCGCCACCAACCGGGACAGGGGGGACAATGAGCAGTTCTTC